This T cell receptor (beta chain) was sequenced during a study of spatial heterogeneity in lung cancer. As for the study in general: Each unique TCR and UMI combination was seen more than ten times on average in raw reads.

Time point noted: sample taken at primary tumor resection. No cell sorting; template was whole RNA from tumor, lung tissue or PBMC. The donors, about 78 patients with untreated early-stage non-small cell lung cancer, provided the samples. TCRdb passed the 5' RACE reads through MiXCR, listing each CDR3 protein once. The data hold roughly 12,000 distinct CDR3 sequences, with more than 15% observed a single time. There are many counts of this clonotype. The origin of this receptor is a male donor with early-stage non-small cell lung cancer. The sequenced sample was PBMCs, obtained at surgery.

CDR3 sequence: CASSQRTGGAYEQYF. The CDR3 DNA reads TGTGCCAGCAGCCAGCGTACTGGCGGGGCCTACGAGCAGTACTTC. The rearrangement uses TRBV3-1 and TRBJ2-7, with D possibly being TRBD2 (6 bases). Per germline, CDR1 LGHDT and CDR2 YNNKEL (reference sequence). V was shortened by 3 bases and J by 2 bases, with 14 bases between the two germline ends. The CDR3 is 15 residues long.